This record concerns one TCR beta chain sequence. The V gene's germline CDR1 is LGHNA and CDR2 YSLEER. V dropped 0 bases and J dropped 4 bases, with 15 bases sitting between them. This CDR3 contains 16 residues. 13 Jbeta primers and 60 Vbeta primers were used for the PCR. The assay was immunoSEQ multiplex PCR, and TCRdb's table has in-frame clones only and misses some. This sample has more than 150,000 clones; roughly four fifths occur once, and the top ten carry 1.6%. The sample is drawn from a study of cytomegalovirus exposure and HLA in healthy donors. For the study at large: Assignment to the Caucasian-associated ancestry cluster applied to approximately 79% of the approximately 400 genotyped donors.

The sample comprised PBMCs. The J gene is TRBJ1-1, the V gene TRBV4-3; the D is unclear. The sequence was collected from a man between 50 and 59 years old in good health and CMV-seronegative. The CDR3 is CASSQDSRRWATEAFF. CDR3 in DNA: TGCGCCAGCAGCCAAGATAGTCGCAGGTGGGCCACTGAAGCTTTCTTT.